The 9 T cell receptor beta chains below come from one sample, sequenced in a study of identical twins' blood T cells. MiXCR, run by TCRdb on the 5' RACE reads, gives a single entry per CDR3 protein. Of hundreds of thousands of distinct CDR3 sequences in the sample, 28% were seen once. Material for sequencing was PBMCs. The receptors were sampled from a woman between 18 and 50 years old in good health.

Worth noting for this clonotype: A much bigger clone sits one base away, suggesting this may be a read error. The chain uses TRBV6-4 and TRBJ2-1, with TRBD2 matching over 8 bases. Germline lookup yields CDR1 MRHNA and CDR2 SNTAGT. This CDR3 comprises 16 residues. This chain's CDR3 is CASSISGARSHNEQFF. CDR3 sequence (DNA): TGTGCCAGCAGTATTAGCGGGGCCCGCTCCCACAATGAGCAGTTCTTC.

A remark on this clonotype: Being one base from a much bigger clone, this may be a read error. The chain couples TRBV14 to TRBJ2-2; D is possibly TRBD1 or TRBD2 (5 bases each). CDR3 length equals 14 residues. In germline, CDR1 is SGHDN, CDR2 FVKESK. CDR3 DNA: TGTGCCAGCAGCTCTTACGCCGGGACCGGGAAGCTGTTTTTT. Encoded protein: CASSSYAGTGKLFF. Full variable domain (remainder filled in from reference TRBV14 and TRBJ2-2): EAGVTQFPSHSVIEKGQTVTLRCDPISGHDNLYWYRRVMGKEIKFLLHFVKESKQDESGMPNNRFLAERTGGTYSTLKVQPAELEDSGVYFCASSSYAGTGKLFFGEGSRLTVL.

The rearrangement links TRBV6-5 to TRBJ1-2; D might be TRBD1 (5 bases). The V end lost 7 bases, the J end lost 5 bases, and 17 bases lay between the germline ends. Per the germline V gene, CDR1 is MNHEY and CDR2 is SVGAGI. The CDR3 is 14 amino acids. CDR3 protein: CASIFGTEGYGYTF. As DNA, the CDR3 is TGTGCCAGCATTTTCGGGACCGAAGGGTATGGCTACACCTTC.

This clonotype was seen a handful of times. V is TRBV19 and J is TRBJ2-1; D gene ambiguous. The CDR3 runs 14 residues. Germline V gene lookup returns CDR1 LNHDA and CDR2 SQIVND (reference sequence). Trimming removed 3 bases at V and 3 bases at J, with 9 bases between. The CDR3 sequence: CASSISGDYNEQFF. The CDR3 nucleotides are TGTGCCAGTAGTATTTCCGGTGACTACAATGAGCAGTTCTTC.

The chain carries TRBV2 and TRBJ2-1; 10 nucleotides match TRBD2. This CDR3 is built from 17 residues. Germline V gene sequence: CDR1 SNHLY, CDR2 FYNNEI. V was clipped by 6 bases and J by 0 bases; unmatched bases: 8. The DNA of the CDR3 is TGTGCCAGCAGCGTCGGACTAGCGGTTTACTCCTACAATGAGCAGTTCTTC. The encoded protein is CASSVGLAVYSYNEQFF.

This clonotype was seen many times. This rearrangement joins TRBV2 to TRBJ1-2, with D perhaps TRBD1 (5 bases). CDR1 SNHLY and CDR2 FYNNEI come from the germline V gene. The V end was cut by 3 bases, the J end by 0 bases, with 11 bases between. CDR3 size: 15 residues. CDR3 residues: CASSERPGANYGYTF. In DNA, the CDR3 is TGTGCCAGCAGTGAGAGACCGGGGGCTAACTATGGCTACACCTTC.

Comment on this clonotype: Because it lacks the conserved phenylalanine or tryptophan at the end, this CDR3 is likely a read error. The chain carries TRBV11-2 and TRBJ2-1, with 7 nucleotides matching TRBD2. V was clipped by 3 bases and J by 11 bases; unmatched bases: 1. The germline V gene encodes CDR1 SGHAT and CDR2 FQNNGV. CDR3 length: 11 amino acids. The CDR3 region has the DNA TGTGCCAGCAGCTTGGGAGGGAAGCAGTTCTTA. Amino acids: CASSLGGKQFL.

A few counts support this clonotype. The chain joins TRBV12-3 or TRBV12-4 to TRBJ2-3; TRBD2 might be the D (6 bases). The CDR3 length is 16 residues. The V and J ends lost 5 bases and 1 base respectively, with 16 bases between them. DNA for the CDR3: TGTGCCAGCAGTCTGACTAGAGCGGTTCGCACAGATACGCAGTATTTT. It yields the protein CASSLTRAVRTDTQYF.

V is TRBV5-1 and J is TRBJ2-3; TRBD2 matches at 7 bases. Germline V gives CDR1 SGHRS, CDR2 YFSETQ. With V trimmed by 4 bases and J by 3 bases, 11 bases remained unmatched. This CDR3 is 16 amino acids long. The CDR3 nucleotides are TGCGCCAGCAGCCCCCCTTGGGCTAGCGGAACAGATACGCAGTATTTT. Encoded protein: CASSPPWASGTDTQYF.